Each of the 25 T cell receptor beta chains below was sequenced from the same sample in a study of cytomegalovirus exposure and HLA in healthy donors. This PCR relied on a set of 60 Vbeta primers and 13 Jbeta primers. The protocol was immunoSEQ multiplex PCR, while the TCRdb copy is restricted to in-frame clones and leaves out a portion. Of roughly 100,000 clones listed, over 65% are singletons. Material: PBMCs. The receptors originated from a human donor in good health.

V gene TRBV5-1 combines with J gene TRBJ2-1; TRBD2 matches at 8 bases. V gave up 3 bases and J gave up 8 bases; unmatched junction bases: 10. There are 15 residues in the CDR3. Germline V gene lookup returns CDR1 SGHRS and CDR2 YFSETQ. In DNA, the CDR3 is TGCGCCAGCAGCTCGGGACTAGTGGGGGCCCATGAGCAGTTCTTC. The encoded protein is CASSSGLVGAHEQFF.

The CDR3 coding sequence is TGTGCCAGTAGTCAGCCCGGCGGGAGGGCAGATACGCAGTATTTT. It yields the protein CASSQPGGRADTQYF. This chain connects TRBV19 to TRBJ2-3; TRBD2 matches at 9 bases. Germline CDR1 is LNHDA and CDR2 is SQIVND (reference sequence). Unmatched junction bases numbered 7, after V lost 5 bases and J lost 4 bases. The CDR3 loop spans 15 amino acids.

This clone was picked up one time. V and J are TRBV9 and TRBJ1-2; 7 bases fit TRBD1. V lost 3 bases to trimming and J lost 2 bases; unmatched junction nucleotides: 4. Germline V gene lookup returns CDR1 SGDLS and CDR2 YYNGEE. This CDR3 region has 14 residues. DNA of the CDR3: TGTGCCAGCAGCGCGACAGGGCTCAACTATGGCTACACCTTC. Translating it yields CASSATGLNYGYTF.

V and J are TRBV6-1 and TRBJ2-7; perhaps TRBD2 as D (6 bases). The CDR3 is 15 residues long. V was trimmed by 2 bases and J by 0 bases, leaving 11 bases between them. The V gene's germline CDR1 is MNHNS and CDR2 SASEGT. The chain's CDR3 is CASSERRGNSYEQYF. CDR3 DNA: TGTGCCAGCAGTGAAAGGCGGGGCAACTCCTACGAGCAGTACTTC.

CDR3 bases: TGTGCCACCAAGGGGCCAGGGATAGGCGGGGAGCTGTTTTTT. Amino acids: CATKGPGIGGELFF. The chain combines TRBV2 with TRBJ2-2; D is possibly TRBD1 (5 bases). There are 14 residues in the CDR3. The V gene's germline CDR1 is SNHLY and CDR2 FYNNEI. Trimming took off 10 bases at V and 7 bases at J, with 19 bases between the two ends. Drawing the rest from reference TRBV2 and TRBJ2-2, the complete variable domain is EPEVTQTPSHQVTQMGQEVILRCVPISNHLYFYWYRQILGQKVEFLVSFYNNEISEKSEIFDDQFSVERPDGSNFTLKIRSTKLEDSAMYFCATKGPGIGGELFFGEGSRLTVL.

V gene TRBV5-1 combines with J gene TRBJ1-6, with D hard to call. In germline, CDR1 is SGHRS, CDR2 YFSETQ. The CDR3 spans 14 residues. Trimming pared 5 bases from V and 10 bases from J, leaving 16 bases between. This CDR3 reads CASRPGGEASPLHF. In DNA form, the CDR3 reads TGCGCCAGCAGACCGGGAGGCGAGGCATCACCCCTCCACTTT.

The chain links TRBV7-9 to TRBJ2-5, with 16 bases lining up with TRBD2. The length of the CDR3 is 18 residues. Unmatched junction bases numbered 9, after V lost 5 bases and J lost 3 bases. In germline, CDR1 is SEHNR, CDR2 FQNEAQ (reference sequence). CDR3 protein: CASSTGTSGGESEETQYF. The CDR3 nucleotides read TGTGCCAGCAGCACAGGGACTAGCGGGGGGGAGTCGGAAGAGACCCAGTACTTC.

The V gene is TRBV6-5, the J gene TRBJ2-7; 7 bases are a match to TRBD2. V was pared by 6 bases and J by 3 bases, with 11 bases of the junction left unmatched. Germline lookup yields CDR1 MNHEY and CDR2 SVGAGI. This CDR3 is built from 15 residues. CDR3 nucleotide sequence: TGTGCCAGCAGCTCCCCCGGGAGGCGAGGCTACGAGCAGTACTTC. Its translation is CASSSPGRRGYEQYF.

The rearrangement joins TRBV28 to TRBJ2-3; 7 nucleotides agree with TRBD2. Trimming at V came to 5 bases and at J to 4 bases, leaving 3 bases not matched to a gene. Germline CDR1 MDHEN, CDR2 SYDVKM. This CDR3 region has 13 residues. The CDR3 reads CASSPSGADTQYF. In DNA form, the CDR3 reads TGTGCCAGCAGTCCAAGCGGGGCAGATACGCAGTATTTT.

The chain links TRBV4-3 to TRBJ2-1, with D tentatively TRBD2 (6 bases). Germline CDR1 reads LGHNA; CDR2 reads YSLEER. This CDR3 has 16 residues. The germline V and J ends were trimmed by 0 bases and 0 bases, with 9 bases remaining between them. The chain's CDR3 is CASSQEGRGSYNEQFF. In nucleotides, the CDR3 is TGCGCCAGCAGCCAAGAGGGGCGGGGCTCCTACAATGAGCAGTTCTTC.

The CDR3 spells CASSLLLGSSYEQYF. The CDR3 DNA is TGTGCCAGCAGTTTATTGCTGGGGAGCTCCTACGAGCAGTACTTC. The chain links TRBV27 to TRBJ2-7; tentatively, D is TRBD2 (5 bases). Trimming removed 1 base from V and 0 bases from J, with 10 bases in between. The CDR3 sequence is 15 residues long. Per the germline V gene, CDR1 is MNHEY and CDR2 is SMNVEV (reference sequence).

The V and J genes are TRBV28 and TRBJ1-5; a weak D match, TRBD1 (5 bases). The germline V gene encodes CDR1 MDHEN and CDR2 SYDVKM. The germline V and J ends were trimmed by 3 bases and 0 bases, with 15 bases remaining between them. The CDR3 spans 17 residues. The CDR3 DNA follows: TGTGCCAGCAGTTTTAGGCAGGGTGGGTATAGCAATCAGCCCCAGCATTTT. This gives the protein CASSFRQGGYSNQPQHF.

This clone came up a few times. Here the CDR3 DNA reads TGTGCCAGCAGAGCGGGGCAAAATGAAAAACTGTTTTTT. Translation: CASRAGQNEKLFF. The chain carries TRBV7-2 and TRBJ1-4; D is perhaps TRBD1 (5 bases). With 6 bases removed from V and 5 bases from J, the gap between germline ends came to 10 bases. The CDR3 length is 13 residues. CDR1 and CDR2 from the germline V gene are SGHTA and FQGNSA. Complete variable domain (other parts from reference TRBV7-2 and TRBJ1-4): GAGVSQSPSNKVTEKGKDVELRCDPISGHTALYWYRQSLGQGLEFLIYFQGNSAPDKSGLPSDRFSAERTGGSVSTLTIQRTQQEDSAVYLCASRAGQNEKLFFGSGTQLSVL.

The V and J genes are TRBV5-4 and TRBJ2-1; TRBD2 is a possible D gene (6 bases). Germline loops: CDR1 SGHNT, CDR2 YYREEE (reference sequence). V lost 3 bases, J lost 9 bases, and 13 bases lay in between. CDR3 length: 13 amino acids. The CDR3 loop is CASSSGTPGEQFF. The CDR3 DNA is TGTGCCAGCAGCTCGGGGACTCCGGGTGAGCAGTTCTTC.

The CDR3 nucleotides read TGTGCCAGCAGCTCGCCCGGGACTAGCGTCAACAATGAGCAGTTCTTC. Translation: CASSSPGTSVNNEQFF. The chain has TRBV7-9 and TRBJ2-1, with TRBD2 matching over 10 bases. From germline, CDR1 is SEHNR and CDR2 FQNEAQ (reference sequence). Trimming cost V 4 bases and J 5 bases; bases outside gene matches: 8. The CDR3 is 16 residues long.

The V and J genes are TRBV5-4 and TRBJ2-1; 13 bases line up with TRBD2. The junction had 7 bases not matched to a gene; V was cut back by 0 bases and J by 10 bases. Germline CDR1 is SGHNT and CDR2 is YYREEE (reference sequence). The CDR3 loop spans 16 amino acids. This chain's CDR3 is CASSLARTSGSREQFF. The CDR3, as DNA: TGTGCCAGCAGCTTGGCCAGGACTAGCGGGAGTCGCGAGCAGTTCTTC.

The chain joins TRBV28 to TRBJ1-5; D perhaps matches TRBD1 (5 bases). V dropped 2 bases and J dropped 10 bases, with 15 bases sitting between them. Germline V gives CDR1 MDHEN, CDR2 SYDVKM. The CDR3 has 14 amino acids. CDR3 amino acids: CASSLEATGDPQHF. CDR3 sequence (DNA): TGTGCCAGCAGTTTAGAGGCCACGGGGGATCCCCAGCATTTT.

The rearrangement joins TRBV28 to TRBJ1-1; 9 positions agree with TRBD1. Germline V lookup: CDR1 MDHEN, CDR2 SYDVKM. The CDR3 spans 13 residues. Trimming took 5 bases from V and 5 from J; bases not matched to a gene: 3. Written as DNA, the CDR3 is TGTGCCAGCAGTCCCGGGACAGGGACTGAAGCTTTCTTT. This sequence encodes CASSPGTGTEAFF.

The chain combines TRBV6-1 with TRBJ2-1, with 7 bases that match TRBD2. V dropped 4 bases and J dropped 0; count of bases not matched to a gene: 6. This CDR3 region has 16 residues. Germline lookup yields CDR1 MNHNS and CDR2 SASEGT. The CDR3, as DNA: TGTGCCAGCAGTGCAAGCGGGATCCTCTCCTACAATGAGCAGTTCTTC. Translation: CASSASGILSYNEQFF.

The genes are TRBV6-5 and TRBJ1-4, with D hard to call. The germline gives CDR1 MNHEY, CDR2 SVGAGI. Trimming took off 2 bases at V and 7 bases at J, with 11 bases between the two ends. This CDR3 has 14 amino acids. Here the CDR3 DNA reads TGTGCCAGCAGTTACCGGGGTCTAGGTGAAAAACTGTTTTTT. Encoded protein: CASSYRGLGEKLFF.

The rearrangement uses TRBV11-2 and TRBJ2-5; 7 nucleotides line up with TRBD2. Germline loops: CDR1 SGHAT, CDR2 FQNNGV. The CDR3 has 15 amino acids. After removal of 1 base from V and 1 base from J, the junction contained 3 bases not matched to a gene. The CDR3 loop is CASSLVLAVQETQYF. The CDR3 DNA sequence: TGTGCCAGCAGCTTAGTCCTAGCGGTCCAAGAGACCCAGTACTTC.

The chain uses TRBV19 and TRBJ2-3, with TRBD1 identical over 8 bases. The CDR3 spans 14 residues. V was pared by 7 bases and J by 4 bases, with 7 bases of the junction left unmatched. Germline V gene data show CDR1 as LNHDA and CDR2 as SQIVND (reference sequence). CDR3 protein: CASKQGASADTQYF. Here the CDR3 DNA reads TGTGCCAGTAAGCAGGGGGCAAGTGCAGATACGCAGTATTTT. The variable domain in full, with the rest retrieved from reference TRBV19 and TRBJ2-3, is DGGITQSPKYLFRKEGQNVTLSCEQNLNHDAMYWYRQDPGQGLRLIYYSQIVNDFQKGDIAEGYSVSREKKESFPLTVTSAQKNPTAFYLCASKQGASADTQYFGPGTRLTVL.

The J gene is TRBJ1-2, the V gene TRBV6-1; no definite D call. CDR1 MNHNS and CDR2 SASEGT come from the germline V gene. CDR3 length: 13 residues. Between the trimmed V and J ends, which lost 3 bases and 5 bases, there was a span of 10 bases. The CDR3, as DNA: TGTGCCAGCAGTGAGAGGGTGCTTTATGGCTACACCTTC. Its translation: CASSERVLYGYTF.

This clone showed up just a few times. The chain carries TRBV19 and TRBJ1-1, with D perhaps TRBD1 (5 bases). CDR3 length: 16 amino acids. The V end was cut by 5 bases, the J end by 0 bases, with 16 bases between. Germline V gene sequence: CDR1 LNHDA, CDR2 SQIVND (reference sequence). This CDR3 reads CASSPPRRGMNTEAFF. The CDR3 nucleotides are TGTGCCAGTAGTCCCCCCCGACGGGGGATGAACACTGAAGCTTTCTTT.

The genes are TRBV7-9 and TRBJ2-2, with 8 bases identical to TRBD2. From germline, CDR1 is SEHNR and CDR2 FQNEAQ (reference sequence). The CDR3 contains 19 residues. Unmatched junction bases numbered 21, after V lost 8 bases and J lost 4 bases. The CDR3 loop reads CASPLRSPGGPSATGELFF. In DNA form, the CDR3 reads TGTGCCAGCCCGCTACGCTCCCCGGGAGGGCCATCTGCCACCGGGGAGCTGTTTTTT.